The T cell receptor (beta chain) under discussion was sequenced for a study of control samples from healthy donors and cancer patients. Data came from immunoSEQ multiplex PCR; TCRdb stores just in-frame clones and leaves some out. Among 150,000 or so clones listed, 80% to 90% were seen once. The CDR3 has 16 residues. Germline loops: CDR1 MNHEY, CDR2 SMNVEV (reference sequence). J lost 8 bases, V lost 3 bases, and 11 bases had no gene match. The rearrangement links TRBV27 to TRBJ2-1; 9 bases match TRBD2. The material sequenced was blood. The receptor was derived from a man between 18 and 35 years old in good health. The chain's CDR3 is CASSFRALAGNHEQFF. CDR3 DNA: TGTGCCAGCAGTTTTAGAGCCCTAGCGGGGAATCATGAGCAGTTCTTC.